This T cell receptor beta chain is from a study of blood T cell repertoires in COVID-19. Study at large: Samples representing acute and convalescent COVID-19 were sourced from the United States, Italy and Spain.

The authors' processing: Counts of nucleated cells, estimated from reference gene primer amplification, were obtained. Method: immunoSEQ multiplex PCR; TCRdb's copy keeps in-frame clones and lacks some. That table is the source of V, J and clone size, and D and trimming were worked out from the DNA. Among about 73,000 clones listed, 65% to 85% were seen once. Germline CDR1 MDHEN, CDR2 SYDVKM. The V gene lost 6 bases and the J gene lost 4 bases, with 4 bases spanning the gap. This CDR3 region has 12 residues. The material sequenced was peripheral blood. This chain joins TRBV28 and TRBJ2-6; no firm D call. The TCR originated in a man older than 75 with active or convalescent COVID-19. This chain's CDR3 is CASRAGANVLTF. As DNA, the CDR3 is TGTGCCAGCAGGGCCGGGGCCAACGTCCTGACTTTC. Full variable domain (remainder filled in from reference TRBV28 and TRBJ2-6): DVKVTQSSRYLVKRTGEKVFLECVQDMDHENMFWYRQDPGLGLRLIYFSYDVKMKEKGDIPEGYSVSREKKERFSLILESASTNQTSMYLCASRAGANVLTFGAGSRLTVL.